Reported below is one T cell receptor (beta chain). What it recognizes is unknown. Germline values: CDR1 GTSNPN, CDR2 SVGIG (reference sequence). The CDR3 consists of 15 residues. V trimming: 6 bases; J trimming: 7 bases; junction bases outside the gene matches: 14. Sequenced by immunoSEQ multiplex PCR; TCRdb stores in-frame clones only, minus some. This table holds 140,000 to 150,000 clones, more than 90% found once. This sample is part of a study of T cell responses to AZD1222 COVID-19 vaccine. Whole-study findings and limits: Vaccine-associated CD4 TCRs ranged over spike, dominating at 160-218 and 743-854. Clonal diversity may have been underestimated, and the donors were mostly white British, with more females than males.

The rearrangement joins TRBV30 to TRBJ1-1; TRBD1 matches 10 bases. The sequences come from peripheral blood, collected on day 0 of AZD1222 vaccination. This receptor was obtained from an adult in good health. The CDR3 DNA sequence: TGTGCCTGCCTTATTCCGGGACAGGGGTTAGGTGAAGCTTTCTTT. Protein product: CACLIPGQGLGEAFF.